The 22 T cell receptor beta chains in this list originate from one sample, sequenced in a study of graft-versus-host responses after intestinal transplantation. The protocol was immunoSEQ multiplex PCR, while the TCRdb copy is restricted to in-frame clones and leaves out a portion. This table has approximately 8,200 clones, 93% appearing once. Sample: PBMCs, taken 11 days after intestinal transplantation. These receptor sequences come from a human patient who received an intestinal transplant, so some T cells may come from the graft donor.

This clone was observed a single time. The chain couples TRBV27 to TRBJ2-3, with D tentatively TRBD1 (6 bases). Between the trimmed V and J ends, which lost 2 bases and 2 bases, there was a span of 14 bases. The CDR3 has 16 residues. Germline V gene lookup returns CDR1 MNHEY and CDR2 SMNVEV (reference sequence). CDR3 coding DNA: TGTGCCAGCAGTTTAAAGTGGGGGCGCGACACAGATACGCAGTATTTT. It encodes CASSLKWGRDTDTQYF.

The V and J genes are TRBV21-1 and TRBJ2-3; TRBD2 is the table's D call, not checked against the DNA. TRBV21-1 is tagged as a pseudogene. CDR3 length: 17 amino acids. CDR3 nucleotides: TGTGCCAGCAGCCCTCCCGCGGTGCGAGATGACACAGATACGCAGTATTTT. As protein: CASSPPAVRDDTDTQYF.

This clone was observed once. The chain has TRBV15 and TRBJ2-1; perhaps TRBD2 as D (7 bases). V was trimmed by 0 bases and J by 6 bases, leaving 15 bases between them. Germline CDR1 reads LNHNV; CDR2 reads YYDKDF (reference sequence). This CDR3 has 16 amino acids. CDR3 region: CATSREGGGVPNEQFF. The CDR3 nucleotides are TGTGCCACCAGCAGAGAAGGGGGGGGAGTCCCCAATGAGCAGTTCTTC.

The V and J genes are TRBV19 and TRBJ1-2; D might be TRBD1 (5 bases). Germline values: CDR1 LNHDA, CDR2 SQIVND (reference sequence). This CDR3 has 15 residues. The V end lost 7 bases, the J end lost 4 bases, and 19 bases lay between the germline ends. The CDR3 DNA sequence: TGTGCCAGTACCGGGGGGAGGGACTCCTTCTATGGCTACACCTTC. Translating it yields CASTGGRDSFYGYTF.

This chain links TRBV6-5 with TRBJ2-3; 12 bases fit TRBD1. The CDR3 consists of 14 residues. Trimming removed 9 bases from V and 4 bases from J; junction bases left unmatched: 5. CDR1 and CDR2 (germline): MNHEY, SVGAGI. CDR3 residues: CASGTGGAADTQYF. Here the CDR3 DNA reads TGTGCCAGTGGGACAGGGGGCGCAGCAGATACGCAGTATTTT.

The genes are TRBV11-2 and TRBJ2-7, with a tentative D call TRBD2 (6 bases). Trimming cost V 4 bases and J 6 bases, with 19 bases left between them. Germline V lookup: CDR1 SGHAT, CDR2 FQNNGV. The CDR3 is made up of 15 amino acids. For the CDR3, the DNA is TGTGCCAGCAGCTATTTGGCGGGGCTACCCATCGAGCAGTACTTC. Amino acids: CASSYLAGLPIEQYF. The whole variable domain, filled in from reference TRBV11-2 and TRBJ2-7, reads EAGVAQSPRYKIIEKRQSVAFWCNPISGHATLYWYQQILGQGPKLLIQFQNNGVVDDSQLPKDRFSAERLKGVDSTLKIQPAKLEDSAVYLCASSYLAGLPIEQYFGPGTRLTVT.

V is TRBV5-1 and J is TRBJ2-2; D is perhaps TRBD1 (6 bases). The CDR3 is made up of 14 amino acids. CDR1 is SGHRS, CDR2 YFSETQ, per germline. V lost 5 bases and J lost 2, with 10 bases in between. The CDR3 DNA reads as TGCGCCAGCAGAGGACAGCTAAACACCGGGGAGCTGTTTTTT. This codes for CASRGQLNTGELFF. Supplemented by reference TRBV5-1 and TRBJ2-2, the full variable domain reads KAGVTQTPRYLIKTRGQQVTLSCSPISGHRSVSWYQQTPGQGLQFLFEYFSETQRNKGNFPGRFSGRQFSNSRSEMNVSTLELGDSALYLCASRGQLNTGELFFGEGSRLTVL.

The chain joins TRBV6-4 to TRBJ2-3; TRBD2 agrees at 8 bases. V shed 0 bases and J 1 base; nucleotides not matched to a gene: 0. Germline V gene sequence: CDR1 MRHNA, CDR2 SNTAGT. This CDR3 has 15 residues. The DNA for the CDR3 is TGTGCCAGCAGTGACTCGCGGGGGGGCACAGATACGCAGTATTTT. It encodes CASSDSRGGTDTQYF.

The V call is TRBV7-9, the J call TRBJ1-1, with a possible D match to TRBD1 (5 bases). The ends were cut back, 6 bases at V and 1 base at J, with 21 bases in the middle. The germline V gene encodes CDR1 SEHNR and CDR2 FQNEAQ (reference sequence). The CDR3 length is 17 residues. The chain's CDR3 is CASRPPLGQGPNTEAFF. In DNA, the CDR3 is TGTGCCAGCAGACCACCCCTGGGTCAGGGCCCGAACACTGAAGCTTTCTTT. The whole variable domain, remainder taken from reference TRBV7-9 and TRBJ1-1, is DTGVSQNPRHKITKRGQNVTFRCDPISEHNRLYWYRQTLGQGPEFLTYFQNEAQLEKSRLLSDRFSAERPKGSFSTLEIQRTEQGDSAMYLCASRPPLGQGPNTEAFFGQGTRLTVV.

The rearrangement links TRBV4-1 to TRBJ2-3; D is perhaps TRBD1 (6 bases). The germline V gene encodes CDR1 MGHRA and CDR2 YSYEKL. Trimming took 3 bases from V and 6 from J, leaving 13 bases between them. This CDR3 has 14 amino acids. CDR3 amino acids: CASSHQGSADTQYF. The CDR3 coding sequence is TGCGCCAGCAGCCACCAGGGGAGTGCGGATACGCAGTATTTT.

The chain is built from TRBV7-3 and TRBJ2-3; D not resolved. Between the trimmed V and J ends, which lost 4 bases and 1 base, there was a span of 6 bases. The CDR3 loop spans 13 amino acids. CDR1 is SGHTA and CDR2 is FQGTGA in the germline V gene. The CDR3 nucleotides read TGTGCCAGCAGCTCAACCGGCACAGATACGCAGTATTTT. This codes for CASSSTGTDTQYF.

The V call is TRBV7-9, the J call TRBJ2-1; TRBD2 matches at 8 bases. The CDR3 has 14 amino acids. The V gene end was trimmed by 5 bases and the J gene end by 4 bases; junction bases not matched to a gene: 4. Germline CDR1 reads SEHNR; CDR2 reads FQNEAQ (reference sequence). CDR3 DNA: TGTGCCAGCAGCGGGGGACTAGAGTACAATGAGCAGTTCTTC. Its translation: CASSGGLEYNEQFF.

The rearrangement links TRBV9 to TRBJ2-1, with 11 bases aligning to TRBD2. V lost 4 bases and J lost 4; bases outside the gene matches: 7. CDR3 length: 16 amino acids. Germline V gives CDR1 SGDLS, CDR2 YYNGEE. The CDR3 DNA is TGTGCCAGCAGCCCTTCTAGCGGGGGGATGTACAATGAGCAGTTCTTC. Amino acids: CASSPSSGGMYNEQFF.

The chain carries TRBV21-1 and TRBJ1-3. TRBV21-1 is a pseudogene locus. This CDR3 has 17 amino acids. The CDR3 nucleotides are TGTGCCAGCAGGGGTGTACTAGCTACAACACGCCGAAACACCATATATTTT. As protein: CASRGVLATTRRNTIYF.

This clone was seen once. The chain has TRBV28 and TRBJ1-1; D gene ambiguous. The V gene lost 5 bases and the J gene lost 0 bases, with 13 bases spanning the gap. Germline V gives CDR1 MDHEN, CDR2 SYDVKM. The CDR3 consists of 15 residues. The CDR3 DNA reads TGTGCCAGCAGTGCGCCCACAGCTTTGAACACTGAAGCTTTCTTT. This sequence encodes CASSAPTALNTEAFF. Full variable domain (remainder filled in from reference TRBV28 and TRBJ1-1): DVKVTQSSRYLVKRTGEKVFLECVQDMDHENMFWYRQDPGLGLRLIYFSYDVKMKEKGDIPEGYSVSREKKERFSLILESASTNQTSMYLCASSAPTALNTEAFFGQGTRLTVV.

This clone was recorded a few times. The chain carries TRBV7-9 and TRBJ1-4, with D uncertain. CDR3 size: 13 residues. Germline lookup yields CDR1 SEHNR and CDR2 FQNEAQ (reference sequence). The V end lost 5 bases, the J end lost 6 bases, and 10 bases lay between the germline ends. The DNA for the CDR3 is TGTGCCAGCAGCCCGAGAACCTATGAAAAACTGTTTTTT. It codes for CASSPRTYEKLFF.

This clone was found once. The chain joins TRBV19 to TRBJ1-2, with D tentatively TRBD1 (5 bases). The germline V gene has CDR1 LNHDA and CDR2 SQIVND (reference sequence). The CDR3 covers 11 residues. V was clipped by 7 bases and J by 6 bases, with 9 bases between them. The CDR3 DNA reads TGTGCCAGTACCCAAGGGGATGGCTACACCTTC. Protein: CASTQGDGYTF.

This chain connects TRBV2 to TRBJ2-7, with D perhaps matching TRBD1 or TRBD2 (5 bases each). Germline V gene lookup returns CDR1 SNHLY and CDR2 FYNNEI. The V and J ends lost 5 bases and 2 bases respectively, with 10 bases between them. There are 13 residues in the CDR3. The chain's CDR3 is CASSPMGAYEQYV. The CDR3 DNA reads TGTGCCAGCAGTCCAATGGGGGCCTACGAGCAGTACGTC.

The chain combines TRBV27 with TRBJ1-1; 11 nucleotides match TRBD1. The CDR3 spans 13 residues. V gave up 5 bases and J gave up 12 bases; unmatched junction bases: 8. Per the germline V gene, CDR1 is MNHEY and CDR2 is SMNVEV (reference sequence). CDR3 coding DNA: TGTGCCAGCAGTCCCGGGACAGGGGGGGTAACTTTCTTT. Amino acid sequence: CASSPGTGGVTFF.

This rearrangement joins TRBV6-1 to TRBJ1-6; 8 positions agree with TRBD1. Losses at the gene ends were 0 bases for V and 10 bases for J; bases not matched to a gene: 8. Germline V gene data show CDR1 as MNHNS and CDR2 as SASEGT. The CDR3 has 16 amino acids. The CDR3 bases are TGTGCCAGCAGTGAAGCGATTGGGGCAGGGGGCTCACCCCTCCACTTT. Translation: CASSEAIGAGGSPLHF.

This sequence joins TRBV7-9 and TRBJ2-2; D is uncertain. With 5 bases removed from V and 8 bases from J, the gap between germline ends came to 12 bases. CDR3 length equals 13 residues. Germline lookup yields CDR1 SEHNR and CDR2 FQNEAQ (reference sequence). The CDR3 is CASSPSLEGELFF. The CDR3, as DNA: TGTGCCAGCAGCCCGTCCCTGGAGGGGGAGCTGTTTTTT.

The rearrangement links TRBV11-2 to TRBJ1-5, with no clear D. Germline assignment: CDR1 SGHAT and CDR2 FQNNGV. The CDR3 is 14 residues long. The germline V and J ends were trimmed by 1 base and 7 bases, with 11 bases remaining between them. The CDR3 DNA is TGTGCCAGCAGCTTAGTATCGGGGAGACAGCCCCAGCATTTT. Amino acids: CASSLVSGRQPQHF. Drawing the rest from reference TRBV11-2 and TRBJ1-5, the complete variable domain is EAGVAQSPRYKIIEKRQSVAFWCNPISGHATLYWYQQILGQGPKLLIQFQNNGVVDDSQLPKDRFSAERLKGVDSTLKIQPAKLEDSAVYLCASSLVSGRQPQHFGDGTRLSIL.